This record covers a single T cell receptor beta chain. The sample comes from a study of blood T cell repertoires in COVID-19. Study-wide context: Specimens from acute and convalescent COVID-19 originated in the United States, Italy and Spain. Nucleic acid was either cDNA or gDNA, and it came from T cells, B-cell-depleted T cells, or PBMCs.

The authors' processing: From reference gene primer amplification, estimates of nucleated cell counts were derived. Data came from immunoSEQ multiplex PCR; TCRdb stores just in-frame clones and leaves some out. V and J calls and clone size are as listed in that table; D and trimming were resolved from the DNA. The sample has around 210,000 clones; around 85% are singletons. The CDR3 is 12 amino acids. Per germline, CDR1 MDHEN and CDR2 SYDVKM. Trimming pared 3 bases from V and 14 bases from J, leaving 14 bases between. The J gene is TRBJ1-5, the V gene TRBV28; perhaps TRBD1 as D (5 bases). Sequenced input: peripheral blood. This receptor was obtained from a woman aged 65 to 85 with acute or convalescent COVID-19. CDR3 region: CASSLGQTDEHF. Here the CDR3 DNA reads TGTGCCAGCAGTTTGGGGCAGACCGACGAGCATTTT.